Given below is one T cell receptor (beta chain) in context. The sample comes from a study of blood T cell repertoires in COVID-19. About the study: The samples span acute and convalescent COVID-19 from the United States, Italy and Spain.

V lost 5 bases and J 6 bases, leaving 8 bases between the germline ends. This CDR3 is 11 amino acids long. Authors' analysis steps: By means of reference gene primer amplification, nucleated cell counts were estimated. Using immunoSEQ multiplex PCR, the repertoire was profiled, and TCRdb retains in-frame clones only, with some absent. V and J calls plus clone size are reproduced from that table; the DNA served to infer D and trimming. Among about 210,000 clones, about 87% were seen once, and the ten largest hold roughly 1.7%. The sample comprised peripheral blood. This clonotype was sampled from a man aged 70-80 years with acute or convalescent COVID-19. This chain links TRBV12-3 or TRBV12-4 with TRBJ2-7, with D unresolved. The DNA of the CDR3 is TGTGCCAGCAGTACCCCCGGCGAGCAGTACTTC. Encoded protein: CASSTPGEQYF.